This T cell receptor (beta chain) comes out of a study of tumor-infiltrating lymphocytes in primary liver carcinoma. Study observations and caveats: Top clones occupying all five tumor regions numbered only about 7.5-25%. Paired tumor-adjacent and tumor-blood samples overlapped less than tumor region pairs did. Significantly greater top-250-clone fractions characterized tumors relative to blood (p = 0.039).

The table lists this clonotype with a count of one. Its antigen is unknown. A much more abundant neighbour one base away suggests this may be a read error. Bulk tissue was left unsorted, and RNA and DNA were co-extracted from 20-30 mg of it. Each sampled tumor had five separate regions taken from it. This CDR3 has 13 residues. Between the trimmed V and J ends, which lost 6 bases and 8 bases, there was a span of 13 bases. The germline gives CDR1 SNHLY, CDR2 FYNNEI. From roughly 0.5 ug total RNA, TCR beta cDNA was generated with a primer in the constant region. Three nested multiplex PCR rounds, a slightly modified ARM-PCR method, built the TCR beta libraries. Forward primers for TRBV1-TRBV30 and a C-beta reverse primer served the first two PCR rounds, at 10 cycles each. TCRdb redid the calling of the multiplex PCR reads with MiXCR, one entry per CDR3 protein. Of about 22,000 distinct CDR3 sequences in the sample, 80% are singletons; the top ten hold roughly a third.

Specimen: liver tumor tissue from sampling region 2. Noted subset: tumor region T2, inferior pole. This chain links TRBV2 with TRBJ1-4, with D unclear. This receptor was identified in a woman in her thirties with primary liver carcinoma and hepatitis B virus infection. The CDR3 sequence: CASRSLGDEKLFF. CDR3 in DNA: TGTGCCAGCAGATCCCTGGGAGACGAAAAACTGTTTTTT. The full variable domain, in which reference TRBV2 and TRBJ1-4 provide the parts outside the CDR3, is EPEVTQTPSHQVTQMGQEVILRCVPISNHLYFYWYRQILGQKVEFLVSFYNNEISEKSEIFDDQFSVERPDGSNFTLKIRSTKLEDSAMYFCASRSLGDEKLFFGSGTQLSVL.